These 25 T cell receptor beta chains share one sample of origin, sequenced in a study of cytomegalovirus exposure and HLA in healthy donors. The study ran its PCR with 60 Vbeta and 13 Jbeta primers. The protocol was immunoSEQ multiplex PCR, while the TCRdb copy is restricted to in-frame clones and leaves out a portion. This sample lists some 110,000 clones; its ten largest clones have approximately 6.8%. The source material was PBMCs. The receptors were gathered from a man aged 35-49 years in good health and CMV-seropositive.

The gene calls are TRBV2 and TRBJ2-1; 8 bases are shared with TRBD2. V was pared by 6 bases and J by 4 bases, with 8 bases of the junction left unmatched. Per germline, CDR1 SNHLY and CDR2 FYNNEI. The length of the CDR3 is 15 residues. The CDR3 nucleotides read TGTGCCAGCAGAGAGAGCGGGAGCCGGTACAATGAGCAGTTCTTC. It codes for CASRESGSRYNEQFF.

The chain's CDR3 is CASSSGLAGKWEQYF. The CDR3 DNA sequence: TGTGCCAGCAGCTCGGGACTAGCGGGAAAGTGGGAGCAGTACTTC. This sequence joins TRBV9 and TRBJ2-7; 13 bases agree with TRBD2. CDR1 is SGDLS, CDR2 YYNGEE, per germline. J gave up 7 bases and V 4 bases, and 8 bases lay outside the gene matches. The length of the CDR3 is 15 residues.

V and J are TRBV5-4 and TRBJ2-3, with D perhaps TRBD2 (6 bases). From germline, CDR1 is SGHNT and CDR2 YYREEE (reference sequence). CDR3 length equals 16 residues. The ends were cut back, 3 bases at V and 0 bases at J, with 14 bases in the middle. The CDR3 loop is CASSSGTSRSTDTQYF. In DNA form, the CDR3 reads TGTGCCAGCAGCTCGGGTACTAGCAGAAGCACAGATACGCAGTATTTT.

On this clone: Other DNA sequences in this sample translate to the same CDR3. The J gene is TRBJ2-7, the V gene TRBV28; possible D gene TRBD1, 6 bases. V dropped 3 bases and J dropped 4 bases, with 13 bases sitting between them. Germline V gene data show CDR1 as MDHEN and CDR2 as SYDVKM. The length of the CDR3 is 14 residues. The CDR3 nucleotides read TGTGCCAGCAGTTTGGGCAGGGGTCCATACGAGCAGTACTTC. Translating gives CASSLGRGPYEQYF.

The J gene is TRBJ1-2, the V gene TRBV29-1; no firm D call. The germline V gene encodes CDR1 SQVTM and CDR2 ANQGSEA. The CDR3 contains 13 residues. Deletions cut 3 bases from V and 3 bases from J, with 11 bases between. In DNA form, the CDR3 reads TGCAGCGTTGAGAGGCGGCTGGACTATGGCTACACCTTC. This gives the protein CSVERRLDYGYTF.

This chain connects TRBV7-9 to TRBJ2-1, with D maybe TRBD2 (5 bases). Germline CDR1 SEHNR, CDR2 FQNEAQ (reference sequence). V was cut by 3 bases and J by 9 bases, with 9 bases left in between. This CDR3 spans 12 amino acids. CDR3 sequence: CASSFGESEQFF. Here the CDR3 DNA reads TGTGCCAGCAGCTTTGGGGAGTCTGAGCAGTTCTTC.

The chain employs TRBV6-1 and TRBJ2-7; the match to TRBD2 covers 8 bases. V was clipped by 5 bases and J by 4 bases; unmatched bases: 7. The germline CDR1 and CDR2 sequences are MNHNS and SASEGT. This CDR3 has 14 residues. CDR3 sequence: CASSTLAGRYEQYF. In DNA, the CDR3 is TGTGCCAGCAGTACCCTAGCGGGTAGGTACGAGCAGTACTTC.

This chain joins TRBV18 and TRBJ1-2; D possibly corresponds to TRBD1 (5 bases). In germline, CDR1 is KGHSH, CDR2 LQKENI. The V and J ends lost 2 bases and 5 bases respectively, with 12 bases between them. The CDR3 loop spans 14 amino acids. The CDR3 DNA reads TGTGCCAGCTCACCAATCCAGGACACTTATGGCTACACCTTC. Its translation: CASSPIQDTYGYTF.

The V and J genes are TRBV28 and TRBJ2-7; 12 bases are a match to TRBD2. Losses at the gene ends were 5 bases for V and 5 bases for J; bases not matched to a gene: 10. The CDR3 extends over 16 amino acids. Germline values: CDR1 MDHEN, CDR2 SYDVKM. The CDR3 DNA sequence: TGTGCCAGCAGTGATATCAGACTAGCGGGAGCCCACGAGCAGTACTTC. This gives the protein CASSDIRLAGAHEQYF. Using reference TRBV28 and TRBJ2-7 for the parts outside the CDR3, the full variable domain is DVKVTQSSRYLVKRTGEKVFLECVQDMDHENMFWYRQDPGLGLRLIYFSYDVKMKEKGDIPEGYSVSREKKERFSLILESASTNQTSMYLCASSDIRLAGAHEQYFGPGTRLTVT.

This chain links TRBV19 with TRBJ2-4, with 10 bases lining up with TRBD1. The J segment lost 6 bases and the V segment lost 2 bases, leaving 4 bases of the junction unmatched. CDR1 and CDR2 from the germline V gene are LNHDA and SQIVND (reference sequence). This CDR3 has 15 residues. CDR3 region: CASSILGQGINIQYF. DNA for the CDR3: TGTGCCAGTAGTATACTGGGACAGGGGATAAACATTCAGTACTTC.

The CDR3 DNA reads TGCGCCAGCAGAGCATCAGGCCCAGGGTCGGGCGACAATGAGCAGTTCTTC. This encodes CASRASGPGSGDNEQFF. The chain links TRBV10-1 to TRBJ2-1; TRBD1 is a possible D gene (5 bases). V lost 6 bases and J lost 5, with 23 bases in between. There are 17 residues in the CDR3. Germline CDR1 is WNHNN and CDR2 is SYGVQD (reference sequence).

The chain uses TRBV29-1 and TRBJ1-1; D is unclear. CDR1 and CDR2 (germline): SQVTM, ANQGSEA. The CDR3 is 12 amino acids. The V gene lost 7 bases and the J gene lost 4 bases, with 13 bases spanning the gap. Here the CDR3 reads CSAMEFGTEAFF. The CDR3 nucleotides are TGCAGCGCTATGGAGTTTGGCACTGAAGCTTTCTTT. The full variable domain, in which reference TRBV29-1 and TRBJ1-1 provide the parts outside the CDR3, is SAVISQKPSRDICQRGTSLTIQCQVDSQVTMMFWYRQQPGQSLTLIATANQGSEATYESGFVIDKFPISRPNLTFSTLTVSNMSPEDSSIYLCSAMEFGTEAFFGQGTRLTVV.

With regard to this clone: Relative to the germline gene, one junction end is altered; a read error may explain this. This chain uses TRBV7-7 with TRBJ2-1; TRBD2 aligns across 11 bases. The germline V gene encodes CDR1 SSHAT and CDR2 FNYEAQ (reference sequence). The CDR3 runs 16 residues. The CDR3 DNA sequence: TGTGCTAGCAGCTTAGGAACTAGCGGGAGCAACAATGAGCAGTTCTTC. The encoded protein is CASSLGTSGSNNEQFF.

The gene calls are TRBV9 and TRBJ1-2, with D maybe TRBD1 (5 bases). Germline CDR1 reads SGDLS; CDR2 reads YYNGEE. The CDR3 loop spans 14 amino acids. Trimming left V 0 bases short and J 8 bases short, with 14 bases between. The CDR3 region has the DNA TGTGCCAGCAGCGTAGGGGGGGTGGCCGACGGCTACACCTTC. Its protein product is CASSVGGVADGYTF.

V usage is TRBV6-5 and J usage is TRBJ2-5; 12 nucleotides agree with TRBD1. The DNA end is a closer match to TRBJ2-7, so the J assignment may be wrong. The length of the CDR3 is 14 residues. From germline, CDR1 is MNHEY and CDR2 SVGAGI. CDR3 DNA: TGTGCCAGCAGTTACGGGACAGGGGGCATCGAGCAGTACTTC. Amino acids: CASSYGTGGIEQYF.

This chain joins TRBV5-1 and TRBJ2-1; a weak D match, TRBD2 (7 bases). Germline V gene lookup returns CDR1 SGHRS and CDR2 YFSETQ. V shed 7 bases and J shed 0 bases, with 17 bases lying between them. The CDR3 length is 16 residues. Here the CDR3 reads CASQEGGPSSYNEQFF. The CDR3 bases are TGCGCCAGCCAGGAGGGGGGGCCTAGCTCCTACAATGAGCAGTTCTTC. Using reference TRBV5-1 and TRBJ2-1 for the parts outside the CDR3, the full variable domain is KAGVTQTPRYLIKTRGQQVTLSCSPISGHRSVSWYQQTPGQGLQFLFEYFSETQRNKGNFPGRFSGRQFSNSRSEMNVSTLELGDSALYLCASQEGGPSSYNEQFFGPGTRLTVL.

The chain links TRBV5-6 to TRBJ2-5; maybe TRBD1 (5 bases). The length of the CDR3 is 14 residues. Trimming removed 2 bases at V and 2 bases at J, with 10 bases between. Germline loops: CDR1 SGHDT, CDR2 YYEEEE. CDR3 DNA: TGTGCCAGCAGCTTACCGACAGCACAAGAGACCCAGTACTTC. Translation gives CASSLPTAQETQYF.

The rearrangement uses TRBV9 and TRBJ1-4; D unclear. Germline-derived CDR1 and CDR2 are SGDLS and YYNGEE. This CDR3 has 13 residues. The V and J ends lost 4 bases and 6 bases respectively, with 10 bases between them. CDR3 loop: CASSPQEDEKLFF. The CDR3 DNA reads TGTGCCAGCAGCCCCCAGGAGGATGAAAAACTGTTTTTT. Complete variable domain (other parts from reference TRBV9 and TRBJ1-4): DSGVTQTPKHLITATGQRVTLRCSPRSGDLSVYWYQQSLDQGLQFLIQYYNGEERAKGNILERFSAQQFPDLHSELNLSSLELGDSALYFCASSPQEDEKLFFGSGTQLSVL.

The chain couples TRBV28 to TRBJ1-2; no firm D call. CDR1 and CDR2 from the germline V gene are MDHEN and SYDVKM. The V end was cut by 7 bases, the J end by 1 base, with 13 bases between. CDR3 length: 14 amino acids. Here the CDR3 reads CASTFGLINYGYTF. The CDR3 nucleotides read TGTGCCAGCACCTTCGGTTTAATTAACTATGGCTACACCTTC.

The V call is TRBV7-9, the J call TRBJ2-6, with a possible D match to TRBD1 (5 bases). Germline assignment: CDR1 SEHNR and CDR2 FQNEAQ (reference sequence). CDR3 length: 16 amino acids. Trimming took 5 bases from V and 4 from J, leaving 15 bases between them. Here the CDR3 reads CASSRAPRAGANVLTF. CDR3 bases: TGTGCCAGCAGCCGAGCACCCAGGGCCGGGGCCAACGTCCTGACTTTC.

The CDR3 protein is CASSRAQGRRVDQPQHF. The CDR3 region has the DNA TGTGCCAGTAGTAGGGCCCAGGGCAGGAGGGTTGATCAGCCCCAGCATTTT. The chain is built from TRBV19 and TRBJ1-5, with D maybe TRBD1 (5 bases). CDR1 is LNHDA, CDR2 SQIVND, per germline (reference sequence). CDR3 size: 17 residues. Trimming removed 4 bases at V and 5 bases at J, with 21 bases between.

The chain links TRBV6-6 to TRBJ2-1; D is perhaps TRBD1 (7 bases). Germline CDR1 and CDR2: MNHNY and SVGAGI (reference sequence). This CDR3 has 15 amino acids. Trimming removed 7 bases from V and 2 bases from J, with 15 bases in between. The CDR3 sequence is CASTRGAGAYNEQFF. CDR3 bases: TGTGCCAGCACCAGGGGGGCAGGGGCCTACAATGAGCAGTTCTTC.

The rearrangement joins TRBV12-5 to TRBJ1-2; D possibly corresponds to TRBD1 (6 bases). Germline CDR1 is LGHNT and CDR2 is FRNRAP. With 0 bases removed from V and 8 bases from J, the gap between germline ends came to 16 bases. The CDR3 has 15 amino acids. This CDR3 is CASGLVVGQISGYTF. The CDR3 nucleotides read TGTGCTAGTGGTTTGGTCGTGGGACAAATCTCCGGCTACACCTTC.

This chain joins TRBV5-4 and TRBJ2-7; 7 bases map to TRBD1. The CDR3 is made up of 13 amino acids. Germline-derived CDR1 and CDR2 are SGHNT and YYREEE (reference sequence). The V gene end was trimmed by 5 bases and the J gene end by 3 bases; junction bases not matched to a gene: 5. The CDR3: CASSRNRGYEQYF. The CDR3 nucleotides read TGTGCCAGCAGTCGCAACAGGGGCTACGAGCAGTACTTC.

This chain joins TRBV9 and TRBJ2-1; no firm D call. Germline CDR1 is SGDLS and CDR2 is YYNGEE. The CDR3 consists of 14 residues. V dropped 1 base and J dropped 8 bases, with 13 bases sitting between them. The CDR3 region has the DNA TGTGCCAGCAGCGTAAATCCCCTCCGGGATGAGCAGTTCTTC. It translates to CASSVNPLRDEQFF.